This section outlines one TCR beta chain sequence together with its context. Germline V CDR1 and CDR2: SGHNT, YYREEE (reference sequence). The length of the CDR3 is 16 residues. The V gene end was trimmed by 1 base and the J gene end by 0 bases; junction bases not matched to a gene: 3. Participants had their cohort set by participant-reported clinical history. Donors in Cohort 3 counted as recovered after two negative PCRs, clearance, or symptom resolution. This sample was included in a study of blood T cell repertoires in COVID-19. Study-level background: The samples span acute and convalescent COVID-19 from the United States, Italy and Spain. The analysed material was cDNA or gDNA that came from T cells, B-cell-depleted T cells, or PBMCs.

Generated by immunoSEQ multiplex PCR, the TCRdb table keeps only in-frame clones and is missing some. The sample comprises some 200,000 clones, 80% to 85% of which are singletons, and over 6.5% rests with the top ten. This TCR was sampled from a middle-aged man who had recovered from COVID-19. The sample taken for sequencing was PBMCs or T cells enriched from blood (not recorded which). This chain links TRBV5-4 with TRBJ2-3; 9 positions agree with TRBD2. CDR3 bases: TGTGCCAGCAGCTTGCGAGCGGGGGGAAGCACAGATACGCAGTATTTT. Protein sequence: CASSLRAGGSTDTQYF. The variable domain in full, completed from reference TRBV5-4 and TRBJ2-3, reads ETGVTQSPTHLIKTRGQQVTLRCSSQSGHNTVSWYQQALGQGPQFIFQYYREEENGRGNFPPRFSGLQFPNYSSELNVNALELDDSALYLCASSLRAGGSTDTQYFGPGTRLTVL.